This T cell receptor (beta chain) comes out of a study of shared clonotypes between healthy human individuals. A word on this clone: Its antigen remains unidentified.

Regarding the study as a whole: Only blood was sampled, and tissue TCR repertoires likely differ from blood ones.

Each sample came from a Caucasian adult donor living in Nashville, Tennessee. The germline V gene encodes CDR1 ENHRY and CDR2 SYGVKD. CDR3 length: 14 residues. V was shortened by 7 bases and J by 6 bases, with 19 bases between the two germline ends. It was across several immunoSEQ plates that each subset's genomic DNA was evenly split. Using immunoSEQ multiplex PCR, the repertoire was profiled, and TCRdb retains in-frame clones only, with some absent. The table includes over 2 million clones, just under 95% detected once. The chain combines TRBV10-3 with TRBJ2-7, with D possibly being TRBD1 or TRBD2 (5 bases each). Input material: naive CD4+ T cells from PBMCs. Subset described: CD45RA+ positively selected. The TCR sequence derives from a man younger than 35 in good health. Some clones in this sample may be carry-over from other donors' samples. DNA of the CDR3: TGTGCCATCACCGGGAACTGGGGCCTAGGCGAGCAGTACTTC. Its protein is CAITGNWGLGEQYF.